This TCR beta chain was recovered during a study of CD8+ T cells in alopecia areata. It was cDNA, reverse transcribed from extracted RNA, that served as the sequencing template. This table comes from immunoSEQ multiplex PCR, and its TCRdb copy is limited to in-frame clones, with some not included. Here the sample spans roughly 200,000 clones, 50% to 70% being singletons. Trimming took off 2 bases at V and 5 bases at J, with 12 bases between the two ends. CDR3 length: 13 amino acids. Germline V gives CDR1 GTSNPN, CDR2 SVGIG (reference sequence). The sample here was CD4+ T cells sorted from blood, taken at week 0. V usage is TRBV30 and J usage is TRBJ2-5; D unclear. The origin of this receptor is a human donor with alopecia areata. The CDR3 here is CAWSIRRSETQYF. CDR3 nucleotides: TGTGCCTGGAGTATTCGTCGATCGGAGACCCAGTACTTC.